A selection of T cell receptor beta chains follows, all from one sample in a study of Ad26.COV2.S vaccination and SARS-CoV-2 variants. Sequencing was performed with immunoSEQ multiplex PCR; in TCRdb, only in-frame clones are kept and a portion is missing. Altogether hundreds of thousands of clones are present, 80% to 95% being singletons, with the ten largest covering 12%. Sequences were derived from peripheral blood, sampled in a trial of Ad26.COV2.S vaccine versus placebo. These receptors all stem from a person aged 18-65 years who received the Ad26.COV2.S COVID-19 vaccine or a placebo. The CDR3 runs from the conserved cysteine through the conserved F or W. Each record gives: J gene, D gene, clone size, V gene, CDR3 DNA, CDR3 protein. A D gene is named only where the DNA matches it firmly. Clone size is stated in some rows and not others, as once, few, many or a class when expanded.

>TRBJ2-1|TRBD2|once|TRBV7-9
TGTGCCAGCGATAAAGCCAAACTAGCGGGAGCGCTGATTGAGCAGTTCTTC
CASDKAKLAGALIEQFF
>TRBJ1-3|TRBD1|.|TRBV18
TGTGCCAGCTCACCCAATCCGGACAGGGTGGACACCATATATTTT
CASSPNPDRVDTIYF
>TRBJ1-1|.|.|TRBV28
TGTGCCAGCTCGGCAGGGCGGGTTTTCTTT
CASSAGRVFF
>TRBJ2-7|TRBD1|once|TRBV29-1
TGCAGCGTTGAGGGGGACAGGTTCTACGAGCAGTACTTC
CSVEGDRFYEQYF
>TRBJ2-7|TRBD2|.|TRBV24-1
TGTGCCACCAGTGGCCTCCAAATAGCGGGAGCCATCAACGAGCAGTACTTC
CATSGLQIAGAINEQYF
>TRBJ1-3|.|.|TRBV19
TGTGCCAGTAGTATACTCTCGCTGGACTCTGGAAACACCATATATTTT
CASSILSLDSGNTIYF
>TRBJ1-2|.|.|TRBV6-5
TGTGCCAGCAGTTACTCGTTCGGCCGTGGCTACACCTTC
CASSYSFGRGYTF
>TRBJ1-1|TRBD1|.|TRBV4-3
TGCGCCAGCAGCCAAGATACCGTCCATCAGAACACAGGGGGCCTGAACACTGAAGCTTTCTTT
CASSQDTVHQNTGGLNTEAFF
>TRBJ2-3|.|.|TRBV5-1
TGCGCCAGCGCAAAGGACAGCGGCACAGATACGCAGTATTTT
CASAKDSGTDTQYF
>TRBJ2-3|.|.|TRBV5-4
TGTGCCAGCAGCGAGCGGATGAGGACAGGCACAGATACGCAGTATTTT
CASSERMRTGTDTQYF
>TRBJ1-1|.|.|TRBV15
TGTGCCACCAGCAGACGCAGGGAGGGCACTGAAGCTTTCTTT
CATSRRREGTEAFF
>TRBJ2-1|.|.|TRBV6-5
TGTGCCAGCAGTTCCCCTAGCGACAGTAGCTACAATGAGCAGTTCTTC
CASSSPSDSSYNEQFF
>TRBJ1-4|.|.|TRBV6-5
TGTGCCAGCAGTTCCCTGGGGGGTGAAAAACTGTTTTTT
CASSSLGGEKLFF
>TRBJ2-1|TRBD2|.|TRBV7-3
TGTGCCAGCAGCTTATTAGCGGGAATCAATGAGCAGTTCTTC
CASSLLAGINEQFF
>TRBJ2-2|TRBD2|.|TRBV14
TGTGCCAGCAGCCAATATACTAGCGGACCCACCGGGGAGCTGTTTTTT
CASSQYTSGPTGELFF
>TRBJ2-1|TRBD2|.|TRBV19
TGTGCCAGCGCTAGCGGGGGGGTTAATTACAATGAGCAGTTCTTC
CASASGGVNYNEQFF
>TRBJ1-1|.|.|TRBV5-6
TGTGCCAGCAGCCCCATTCCCGGGGTTCTGAACACTGAAGCTTTCTTT
CASSPIPGVLNTEAFF
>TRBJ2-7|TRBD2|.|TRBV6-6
TGTGCCAGCAGTCTTAGCGGGAGTAGATACGAGCAGTACTTC
CASSLSGSRYEQYF
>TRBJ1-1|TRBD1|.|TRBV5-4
TGTGCCAGCAGCTCAGGACAGGGGGTGACTGAAGCTTTCTTT
CASSSGQGVTEAFF
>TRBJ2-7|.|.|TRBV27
TGTGCCAGCAGTTTAAGGGGAGGCGAGCAGTACTTC
CASSLRGGEQYF
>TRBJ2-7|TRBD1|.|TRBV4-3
TGCGCCAGCAGCCAGAATACAGGGGGCGGCGAGCAGTACTTC
CASSQNTGGGEQYF
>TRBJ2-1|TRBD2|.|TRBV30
TGTGCCTGGGTCCCGGGACTAGCGGGAGTAAGGAATGAGCAGTTCTTC
CAWVPGLAGVRNEQFF
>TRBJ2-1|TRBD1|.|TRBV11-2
TGTGCCAGCAGACCTGACAGGGCCTACAATGAGCAGTTCTTC
CASRPDRAYNEQFF
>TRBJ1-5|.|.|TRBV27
TGTGCCAGCAGTTCAGGGTTTCAGCCCCAGCATTTT
CASSSGFQPQHF
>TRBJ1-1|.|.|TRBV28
TGTGCCAGCAGTTTCGCCGTCTCGGGAGGTGAAGCTTTCTTT
CASSFAVSGGEAFF
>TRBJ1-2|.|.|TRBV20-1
TGCAGTGCTAGTGGGGGGAACTATGGCTACACCTTC
CSASGGNYGYTF
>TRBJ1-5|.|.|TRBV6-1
TGTGCCAGCAGTGAATTCAGGGGCATTAGCAATCAGCCCCAGCATTTT
CASSEFRGISNQPQHF
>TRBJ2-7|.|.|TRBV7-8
TGTGCCAGCAGTCCTTCTGCCGGGACGCCCGCCTACGAGCAGTACTTC
CASSPSAGTPAYEQYF
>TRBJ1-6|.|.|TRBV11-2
TGTGCCAGCAGCTTAGTCCCTCCAGGGGCAGGTAATTCACCCCTCCACTTT
CASSLVPPGAGNSPLHF
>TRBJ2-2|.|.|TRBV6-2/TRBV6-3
TGTGCCAGCAGTTACCCTAATACTCGAGTGGGCTACGGGGAGCTGTTTTTT
CASSYPNTRVGYGELFF
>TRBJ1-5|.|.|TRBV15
TGTGCCACCAGCACCGCCGCGTATAGCAATCAGCCCCAGCATTTT
CATSTAAYSNQPQHF
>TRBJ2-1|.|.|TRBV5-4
TGTGCCAGCAGCTTGTGGGTGGGCGGGCGCAATGAGCAGTTCTTC
CASSLWVGGRNEQFF
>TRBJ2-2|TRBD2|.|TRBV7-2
TGTGCCAGCAGCCGGACTAGCGGGAGAGCGAACACCGGGGAGCTGTTTTTT
CASSRTSGRANTGELFF
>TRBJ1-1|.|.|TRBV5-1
TGCGCCAGCAGCTTGGTTACCGCCGGGGTAATACACGCGAAACGAATGAACACTGAAGCTTTCTTT
CASSLVTAGVIHAKRMNTEAFF
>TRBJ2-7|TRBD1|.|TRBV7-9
TGTGCCAGCAGCGGGGACAGTAAGTACGAGCAGTACTTC
CASSGDSKYEQYF
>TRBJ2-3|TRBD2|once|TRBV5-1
TGCGCCAGCACCCCGACTAGCGGGAGATCAGATACGCAGTATTTT
CASTPTSGRSDTQYF
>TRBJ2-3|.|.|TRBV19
TGTGCCAGTAGTATAGTTGGGTACACAGATACGCAGTATTTT
CASSIVGYTDTQYF
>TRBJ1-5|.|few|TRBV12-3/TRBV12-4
TGTGCCAGCAGTCAATATAGCAATCAGCCCCAGCATTTT
CASSQYSNQPQHF
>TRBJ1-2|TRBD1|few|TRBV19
TGTGCCAGTAGCTCAAACAAACAGGGGGCAGGTGGCTACACCTTC
CASSSNKQGAGGYTF
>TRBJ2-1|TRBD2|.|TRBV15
TGTGCCACCAGCAGAGACGGCACTAGCGGTTACAATGAGCAGTTCTTC
CATSRDGTSGYNEQFF
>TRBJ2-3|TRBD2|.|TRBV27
TGTGCCAGCAGTTTTAATCGACTAGCGGGAGTAACAGATACGCAGTATTTT
CASSFNRLAGVTDTQYF
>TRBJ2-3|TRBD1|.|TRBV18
TGTGCCAGCTCACCACCAGACAGGGCACACACAGATACGCAGTATTTT
CASSPPDRAHTDTQYF
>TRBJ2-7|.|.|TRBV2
TGTGCCAGCAGTGAAGCGCTTAGTTCCAACTTC
CASSEALSSNF
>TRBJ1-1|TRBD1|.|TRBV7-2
TGTGCCAGCAGCAAAGGGGGCTACACTGAAGCTTTCTTT
CASSKGGYTEAFF